The 29 T cell receptor beta chains below were found in one sample sequenced in a study of post-analysis software for immune sequencing data. General study findings and limits: Included in a set of roughly five TRBV segments more frequent in patients than controls were TRBV5-6, TRBV5-1 and TRBV20-1.

Prepared libraries of TCR beta cDNA carried unique molecular identifiers. TCRdb analysed the PCR reads with MiXCR anew, one entry per CDR3 protein. The table includes some 690,000 distinct CDR3 sequences, approximately 30% detected once. The antigens for these receptors are not known. Material: blood. Source of these receptors: a girl aged 10-17 years with multiple sclerosis.

V is TRBV18 and J is TRBJ2-7; D unresolved. The DNA matches TRBJ2-5 better at its end, which makes the J call doubtful. Germline CDR1 and CDR2: KGHSH and LQKENI. The CDR3 extends over 13 amino acids. The CDR3 region has the DNA TGTGCCAGTCAAGGGTCGGTGGAGGAGACCCAGTACTTC. Residues: CASQGSVEETQYF.

This clonotype was counted ten times or more. The chain is built from TRBV20-1 and TRBJ2-3; no reliable D call. The V and J ends lost 1 base and 6 bases respectively, with 5 bases between them. Germline CDR1 and CDR2: DFQATT and SNEGSKA (reference sequence). This CDR3 is built from 11 residues. As DNA, the CDR3 is TGCAGTGCTAGAGCCCTGGATACGCAGTATTTT. Encoded protein: CSARALDTQYF.

In its sample, this clonotype was seen a few times. This chain links TRBV10-2 with TRBJ2-1; D possibly corresponds to TRBD2 (5 bases). Germline lookup yields CDR1 WSHSY and CDR2 SAAADI. The germline V and J ends were trimmed by 9 bases and 13 bases, with 10 bases remaining between them. The CDR3 runs 9 residues. The CDR3 region has the DNA TGCGCCAGATCCGGACTTCAGTTCTTC. It translates to CARSGLQFF.

J is TRBJ1-2 and V is TRBV7-2; D is undetermined. V was clipped by 2 bases and J by 7 bases, with 11 bases between them. Germline V gene lookup returns CDR1 SGHTA and CDR2 FQGNSA. The CDR3 runs 13 residues. In nucleotides, the CDR3 is TGTGCCAGCAGCTTATACGGGTCCGGTGGCTACACCTTC. Its protein is CASSLYGSGGYTF.

As for this clonotype: Sequence at one end of the junction differs from germline and may be a read error. The gene calls are TRBV5-4 and TRBJ2-5; 12 nucleotides match TRBD1. The CDR3 length is 14 residues. Looked up from germline, CDR1 is SGHNT and CDR2 is YYREEE (reference sequence). The CDR3 region is CTSGTGGWQETQYF. CDR3 sequence (DNA): TGTACCAGCGGGACAGGGGGCTGGCAAGAGACCCAGTACTTC.

This clonotype was observed at least ten times. The V call is TRBV10-3, the J call TRBJ2-7; 7 nucleotides align to TRBD1. The CDR3 is 13 residues long. Losses at the gene ends were 10 bases for V and 2 bases for J; bases not matched to a gene: 8. Germline CDR1 is ENHRY and CDR2 is SYGVKD. The CDR3 reads CASSRDSAYEQYF. In DNA, the CDR3 is TGTGCCAGCTCCCGGGACAGTGCCTACGAGCAGTACTTC.

In the case of this clonotype: One end of the junction does not line up with germline, which may come from a read error. For the CDR3, the DNA is TGTGCCAGCTCACCACCCAAGGGAGACCTCTCAGAGGCCCAGTACTTC. Protein product: CASSPPKGDLSEAQYF. The chain is built from TRBV18 and TRBJ2-5, with D maybe TRBD2 (5 bases). The CDR3 sequence is 16 residues long. From germline, CDR1 is KGHSH and CDR2 LQKENI.

The rearrangement links TRBV7-9 to TRBJ1-5, with TRBD1 as a possible D gene (6 bases). This CDR3 is 13 amino acids long. Trimming removed 8 bases from V and 6 bases from J, with 14 bases in between. Looked up from germline, CDR1 is SEHNR and CDR2 is FQNEAQ (reference sequence). CDR3 DNA sequence: TGTGCCAGCTCCTCGGGGGGGCCTCAGCCCCAGCATTTT. Amino acid sequence: CASSSGGPQPQHF.

The V and J genes are TRBV20-1 and TRBJ2-3; the match to TRBD2 covers 7 bases. This CDR3 spans 15 amino acids. CDR1 is DFQATT and CDR2 is SNEGSKA in the germline V gene (reference sequence). The junction had 14 bases not matched to a gene; V was cut back by 6 bases and J by 5 bases. The CDR3 bases are TGCAGTGCGGCCTGGAGGGAGGGTTTGGTAGATACGCAGTATTTT. It codes for CSAAWREGLVDTQYF.

The genes are TRBV12-3 or TRBV12-4 and TRBJ2-2; no definite D call. The CDR3 contains 15 residues. Trimming took off 5 bases at V and 3 bases at J, with 13 bases between the two ends. CDR3 region: CASSPLGPDTGELFF. The CDR3 DNA is TGTGCCAGCAGTCCCCTCGGCCCAGACACCGGGGAGCTGTTTTTT.

In this sample, this clonotype turned up a few times. V is TRBV6-5 and J is TRBJ1-5, with D unclear. Germline CDR1 is MNHEY and CDR2 is SVGAGI. This CDR3 contains 15 residues. Trimming left V 6 bases short and J 7 bases short, with 19 bases between. CDR3 sequence reads: CASRLSVGTGQPQHF. CDR3 coding DNA: TGTGCCAGCAGGCTGTCTGTGGGAACCGGGCAGCCCCAGCATTTT.

The DNA for the CDR3 is TGCAGTGCTAGGGAAACAGAGTTTAGCCAAGCCAATGAGCAGTTCTTC. Translation gives CSARETEFSQANEQFF. J is TRBJ2-1 and V is TRBV20-1, with D hard to call. CDR3 size: 16 residues. V was pared by 3 bases and J by 6 bases, with 21 bases between. Germline loops: CDR1 DFQATT, CDR2 SNEGSKA (reference sequence).

The V call is TRBV6-2 or TRBV6-3, the J call TRBJ1-5; no definite D call. V was trimmed by 4 bases and J by 7 bases, leaving 11 bases between them. Germline CDR1 reads MNHEY; CDR2 reads SVGEGT. The CDR3 consists of 13 residues. Written as DNA, the CDR3 is TGTGCCAGCAGTTTCTACAATACCCAGCCCCAGCATTTT. Its translation: CASSFYNTQPQHF.

Notes on this clonotype: The junction shows a germline mismatch at one end, possibly a read error. This rearrangement joins TRBV5-1 to TRBJ2-4; D perhaps matches TRBD1 (5 bases). The end of the DNA aligns better with TRBJ2-7, so the J call may be wrong. The CDR3 consists of 14 residues. Germline assignment: CDR1 SGHRS and CDR2 YFSETQ. CDR3 region: CAGSELPGPYEQYF. The DNA for the CDR3 is TGTGCCGGCAGCGAACTCCCAGGGCCCTACGAGCAGTACTTC.

The gene calls are TRBV20-1 and TRBJ1-5, with no clear D. Between the trimmed V and J ends, which lost 3 bases and 4 bases, there was a span of 19 bases. Per the germline V gene, CDR1 is DFQATT and CDR2 is SNEGSKA (reference sequence). CDR3 length equals 16 residues. CDR3 region: CSARVLGRQQNQPQHF. The CDR3 nucleotides are TGCAGTGCTAGGGTGCTCGGGCGGCAACAAAATCAGCCCCAGCATTTT.

The table lists this clonotype with a few counts. The V and J genes are TRBV29-1 and TRBJ1-2, with TRBD1 matching over 8 bases. V trimming: 3 bases; J trimming: 4 bases; junction bases outside the gene matches: 7. From germline, CDR1 is SQVTM and CDR2 ANQGSEA. The CDR3 consists of 14 residues. Here the CDR3 DNA reads TGCAGCGTTGACGCTGCAGGGGGCTCCTATGGCTACACCTTC. Protein sequence: CSVDAAGGSYGYTF.

This clonotype showed up just a few times. One junction end disagrees with the germline gene, perhaps due to a read error. The chain is built from TRBV6-6 and TRBJ2-4; D is tentatively TRBD1 or TRBD2 (5 bases each). This CDR3 has 15 amino acids. Germline V gene data show CDR1 as MNHNY and CDR2 as SVGAGI (reference sequence). CDR3 loop: CASSYGGLRAPIRYF. CDR3 nucleotide sequence: TGTGCCAGCAGTTACGGGGGTCTGAGGGCCCCCATTCGGTACTTC.

The gene calls are TRBV20-1 and TRBJ2-7; TRBD2 agrees at 8 bases. This CDR3 region has 15 residues. Germline loops: CDR1 DFQATT, CDR2 SNEGSKA (reference sequence). V lost 0 bases, J lost 3 bases, and 7 bases stayed unmatched. The CDR3 sequence: CSARDQNSGSYEQYF. In DNA form, the CDR3 reads TGCAGTGCTAGAGATCAAAACAGCGGGAGCTACGAGCAGTACTTC.

This clonotype was detected ten times or more. This sequence joins TRBV10-3 and TRBJ2-1; 7 bases are shared with TRBD1. The CDR3 sequence is 13 residues long. With 6 bases clipped from V and 7 bases from J, the junction kept 6 bases outside the gene matches. Per the germline V gene, CDR1 is ENHRY and CDR2 is SYGVKD. The CDR3 nucleotides are TGTGCCATCAGCCCCGGGACAGAGAATGAGCAGTTCTTC. Translated, it gives CAISPGTENEQFF.

This clonotype was seen repeatedly, ten times or more. The chain links TRBV12-3 or TRBV12-4 to TRBJ2-1; D gene unclear. The V end lost 5 bases, the J end lost 6 bases, and 5 bases lay between the germline ends. This CDR3 is built from 11 residues. The CDR3 sequence: CASSQLNEQFF. CDR3 nucleotides: TGTGCCAGCAGTCAGCTCAATGAGCAGTTCTTC.

This clonotype was observed a few times. This chain joins TRBV5-1 and TRBJ1-2; possible D gene TRBD1, 5 bases. Trimming removed 4 bases from V and 4 bases from J, with 23 bases in between. The CDR3 contains 17 residues. Per the germline V gene, CDR1 is SGHRS and CDR2 is YFSETQ. CDR3 nucleotides: TGCGCCAGCAGCCTAGGGACCGGGGCAGCATCCTCCTATGGCTACACCTTC. Protein product: CASSLGTGAASSYGYTF.

This clonotype came up a few times. The V and J genes are TRBV28 and TRBJ2-1; unclear D gene. V was shortened by 4 bases and J by 15 bases, with 16 bases between the two germline ends. Germline CDR1 reads MDHEN; CDR2 reads SYDVKM. This CDR3 is built from 12 residues. This CDR3 reads CASSSSRLYWFF. CDR3 DNA sequence: TGTGCCAGCAGTTCCTCTCGGTTATATTGGTTCTTC. The complete variable domain, with remaining parts taken from reference TRBV28 and TRBJ2-1, reads DVKVTQSSRYLVKRTGEKVFLECVQDMDHENMFWYRQDPGLGLRLIYFSYDVKMKEKGDIPEGYSVSREKKERFSLILESASTNQTSMYLCASSSSRLYWFFGPGTRLTVL.

J is TRBJ1-2 and V is TRBV6-5; D gene ambiguous. V lost 2 bases to trimming and J lost 3 bases, with 7 bases between them. This CDR3 comprises 13 residues. CDR1 and CDR2 from the germline V gene are MNHEY and SVGAGI. The CDR3: CASSYAFHYGYTF. The CDR3, as DNA: TGTGCCAGCAGTTACGCATTTCACTATGGCTACACCTTC.

This chain connects TRBV6-2 or TRBV6-3 to TRBJ2-7, with D hard to call. Trimming left V 2 bases short and J 5 bases short, with 7 bases between. The CDR3 totals 12 residues. Germline CDR1 and CDR2: MNHEY and SVGEGT. The CDR3 loop is CASSYEFNEQYF. CDR3 DNA sequence: TGTGCCAGCAGTTACGAGTTCAACGAGCAGTACTTC.

J is TRBJ1-2 and V is TRBV29-1; 10 bases match TRBD1. Per germline, CDR1 SQVTM and CDR2 ANQGSEA. This CDR3 has 15 residues. V shed 5 bases and J 3 bases; nucleotides not matched to a gene: 9. CDR3 residues: CSVTSRDRGDYGYTF. Here the CDR3 DNA reads TGCAGCGTTACGTCCCGGGACAGGGGTGACTATGGCTACACCTTC.

This clonotype was counted a few times. The chain is built from TRBV24-1 and TRBJ2-7; D call uncertain. Trimming removed 4 bases from V and 5 bases from J, with 5 bases in between. The CDR3 spans 11 residues. Germline V gene lookup returns CDR1 KGHDR and CDR2 SFDVKD. The chain's CDR3 is CATSEENEQYF. The CDR3 coding sequence is TGTGCCACCAGTGAGGAGAACGAGCAGTACTTC.

V and J are TRBV14 and TRBJ2-1, with D unresolved. Germline V gives CDR1 SGHDN, CDR2 FVKESK. V was cut by 4 bases and J by 5 bases, with 12 bases left in between. The length of the CDR3 is 14 residues. Written as DNA, the CDR3 is TGTGCCAGCAGCCTAGTGGACGAACACAATGAGCAGTTCTTC. This encodes CASSLVDEHNEQFF.

This clonotype was picked up many times. CDR3 amino acids: CSVQSSYNEQFF. The CDR3 DNA follows: TGCAGCGTCCAGAGCTCCTACAATGAGCAGTTCTTC. The chain recombines TRBV29-1 with TRBJ2-1, with D hard to call. There are 12 residues in the CDR3. The germline gives CDR1 SQVTM, CDR2 ANQGSEA. V gave up 6 bases and J gave up 0 bases, with 6 bases separating them.

V is TRBV9 and J is TRBJ1-1; 10 bases map to TRBD1. The CDR3 covers 16 residues. The V and J ends lost 3 bases and 2 bases, in that order; junction bases with no gene match: 7. CDR1 and CDR2 from the germline V gene are SGDLS and YYNGEE. CDR3 DNA: TGTGCCAGCAGCGCTCCAGTGACAGGGGGCAACACTGAAGCTTTCTTT. It yields the protein CASSAPVTGGNTEAFF. Combining the CDR3 with reference TRBV9 and TRBJ1-1 gives the whole variable domain DSGVTQTPKHLITATGQRVTLRCSPRSGDLSVYWYQQSLDQGLQFLIQYYNGEERAKGNILERFSAQQFPDLHSELNLSSLELGDSALYFCASSAPVTGGNTEAFFGQGTRLTVV.